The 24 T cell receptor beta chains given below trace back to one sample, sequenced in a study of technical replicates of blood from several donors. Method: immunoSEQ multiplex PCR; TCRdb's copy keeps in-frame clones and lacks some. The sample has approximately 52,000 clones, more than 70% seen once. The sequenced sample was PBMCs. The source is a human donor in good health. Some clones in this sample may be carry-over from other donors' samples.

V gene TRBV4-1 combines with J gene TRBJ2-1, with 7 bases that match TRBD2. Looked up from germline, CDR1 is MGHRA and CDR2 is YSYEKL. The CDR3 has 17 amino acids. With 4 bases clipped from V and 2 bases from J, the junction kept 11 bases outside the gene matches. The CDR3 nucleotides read TGCGCCAGCAGCCCCGGGTGGGTAGCGGGTACCTACAATGAGCAGTTCTTC. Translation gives CASSPGWVAGTYNEQFF.

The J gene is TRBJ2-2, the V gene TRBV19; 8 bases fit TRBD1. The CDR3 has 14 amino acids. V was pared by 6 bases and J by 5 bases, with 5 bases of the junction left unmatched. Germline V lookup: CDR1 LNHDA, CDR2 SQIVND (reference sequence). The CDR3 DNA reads TGTGCCAGTAGCCCCAGGGGGCGAACCGGGGAGCTGTTTTTT. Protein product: CASSPRGRTGELFF.

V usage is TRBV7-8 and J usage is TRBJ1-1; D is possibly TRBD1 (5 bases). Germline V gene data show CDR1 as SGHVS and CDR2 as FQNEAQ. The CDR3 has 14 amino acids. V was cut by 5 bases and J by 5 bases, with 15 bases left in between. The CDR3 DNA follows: TGTGCCAGCAGCGACGTCAGGGTTAAGACTGAAGCTTTCTTT. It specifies CASSDVRVKTEAFF.

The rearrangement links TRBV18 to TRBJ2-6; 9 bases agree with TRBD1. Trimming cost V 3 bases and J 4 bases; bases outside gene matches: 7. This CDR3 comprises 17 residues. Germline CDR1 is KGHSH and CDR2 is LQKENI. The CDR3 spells CASSPTGGARGANVLTF. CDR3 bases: TGTGCCAGCTCACCTACAGGGGGCGCGAGAGGGGCCAACGTCCTGACTTTC.

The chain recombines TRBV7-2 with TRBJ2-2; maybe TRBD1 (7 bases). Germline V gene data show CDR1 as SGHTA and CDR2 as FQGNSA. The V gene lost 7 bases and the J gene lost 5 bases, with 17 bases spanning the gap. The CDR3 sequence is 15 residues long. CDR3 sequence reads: CASTGGRLITGELFF. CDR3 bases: TGTGCCAGCACAGGGGGGCGGTTGATAACCGGGGAGCTGTTTTTT.

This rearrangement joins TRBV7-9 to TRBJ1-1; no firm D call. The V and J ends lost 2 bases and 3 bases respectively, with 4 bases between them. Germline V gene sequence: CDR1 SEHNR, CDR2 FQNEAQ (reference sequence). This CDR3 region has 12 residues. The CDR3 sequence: CASSLTDTEAFF. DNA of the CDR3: TGTGCCAGCAGCTTAACAGACACTGAAGCTTTCTTT.

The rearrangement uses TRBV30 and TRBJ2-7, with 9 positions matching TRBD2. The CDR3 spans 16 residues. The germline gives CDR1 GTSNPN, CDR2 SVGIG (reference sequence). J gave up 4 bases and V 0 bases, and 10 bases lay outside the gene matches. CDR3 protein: CAWSVDLLAGPYEQYF. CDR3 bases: TGTGCCTGGAGTGTAGACTTGCTAGCGGGACCGTACGAGCAGTACTTC.

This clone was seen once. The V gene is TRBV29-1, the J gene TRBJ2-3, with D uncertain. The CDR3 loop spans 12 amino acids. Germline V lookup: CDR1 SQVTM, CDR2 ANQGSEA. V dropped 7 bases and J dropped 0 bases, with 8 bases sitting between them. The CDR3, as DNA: TGCAGCGGAGCCCCTAGCACAGATACGCAGTATTTT. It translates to CSGAPSTDTQYF.

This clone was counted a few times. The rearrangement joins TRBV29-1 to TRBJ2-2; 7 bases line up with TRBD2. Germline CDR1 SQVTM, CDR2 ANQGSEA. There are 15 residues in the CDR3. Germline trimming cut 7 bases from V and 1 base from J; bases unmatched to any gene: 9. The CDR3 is CSARRAGENTGELFF. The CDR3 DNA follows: TGCAGCGCCCGGCGGGCGGGGGAGAACACCGGGGAGCTGTTTTTT.

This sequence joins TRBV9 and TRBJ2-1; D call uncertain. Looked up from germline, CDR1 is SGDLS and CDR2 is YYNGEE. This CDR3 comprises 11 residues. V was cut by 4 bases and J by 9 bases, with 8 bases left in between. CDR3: CASSTTGEQFF. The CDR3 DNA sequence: TGTGCCAGCAGCACCACGGGTGAGCAGTTCTTC. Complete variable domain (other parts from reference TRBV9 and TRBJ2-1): DSGVTQTPKHLITATGQRVTLRCSPRSGDLSVYWYQQSLDQGLQFLIQYYNGEERAKGNILERFSAQQFPDLHSELNLSSLELGDSALYFCASSTTGEQFFGPGTRLTVL.

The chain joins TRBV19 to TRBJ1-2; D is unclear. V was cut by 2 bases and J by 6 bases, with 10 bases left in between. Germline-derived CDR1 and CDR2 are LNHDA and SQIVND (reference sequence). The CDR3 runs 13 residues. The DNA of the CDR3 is TGTGCCAGTAGTATAAGGGAGGTGAATGGCTACACCTTC. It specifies CASSIREVNGYTF.

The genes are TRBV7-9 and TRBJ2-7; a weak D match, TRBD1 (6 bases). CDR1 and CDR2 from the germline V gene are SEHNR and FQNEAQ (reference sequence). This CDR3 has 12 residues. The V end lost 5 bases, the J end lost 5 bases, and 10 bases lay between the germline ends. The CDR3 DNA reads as TGTGCCAGCAGCCAAACAGGGAACGAGCAGTACTTC. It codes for CASSQTGNEQYF.

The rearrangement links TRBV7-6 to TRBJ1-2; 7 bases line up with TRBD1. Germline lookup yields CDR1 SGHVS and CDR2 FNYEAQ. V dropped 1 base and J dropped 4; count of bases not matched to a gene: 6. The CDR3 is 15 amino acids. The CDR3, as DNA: TGTGCCAGCAGCTTAGGACAGGGTGACTTCTATGGCTACACCTTC. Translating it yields CASSLGQGDFYGYTF.

The CDR3 is CAWGQGAGELFF. The CDR3, as DNA: TGTGCCTGGGGACAGGGGGCCGGGGAGCTGTTTTTT. The chain employs TRBV30 and TRBJ2-2; 10 bases fit TRBD1. V lost 5 bases to trimming and J lost 6 bases; unmatched junction nucleotides: 0. Germline CDR1 reads GTSNPN; CDR2 reads SVGIG (reference sequence). The CDR3 consists of 12 residues.

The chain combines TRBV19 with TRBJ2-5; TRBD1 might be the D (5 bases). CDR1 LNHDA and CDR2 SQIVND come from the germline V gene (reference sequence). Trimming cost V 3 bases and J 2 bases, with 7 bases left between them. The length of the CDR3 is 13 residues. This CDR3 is CASSINRQETQYF. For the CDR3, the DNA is TGTGCCAGTAGTATCAACAGGCAAGAGACCCAGTACTTC.

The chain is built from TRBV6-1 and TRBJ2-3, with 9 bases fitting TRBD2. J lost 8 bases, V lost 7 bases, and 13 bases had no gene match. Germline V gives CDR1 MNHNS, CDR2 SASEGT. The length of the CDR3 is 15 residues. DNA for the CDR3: TGTGCCAGCATCCGCGGGGCGGGAGGGCCCGGTACGCAGTATTTT. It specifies CASIRGAGGPGTQYF.

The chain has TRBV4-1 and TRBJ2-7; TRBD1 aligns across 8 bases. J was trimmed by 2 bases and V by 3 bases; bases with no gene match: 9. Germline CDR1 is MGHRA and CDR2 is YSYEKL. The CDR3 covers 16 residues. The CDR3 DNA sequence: TGCGCCAGCAGCCAGGATTCGACAGGGGTCACCTACGAGCAGTACTTC. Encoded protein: CASSQDSTGVTYEQYF.

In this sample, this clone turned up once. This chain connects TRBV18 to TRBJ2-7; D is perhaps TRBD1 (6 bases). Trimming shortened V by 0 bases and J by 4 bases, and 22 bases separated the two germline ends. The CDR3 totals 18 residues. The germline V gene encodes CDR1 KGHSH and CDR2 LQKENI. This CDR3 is CASSPPTPRAQGKYEQYF. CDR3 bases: TGTGCCAGCTCACCACCGACCCCGAGAGCACAGGGAAAATACGAGCAGTACTTC.

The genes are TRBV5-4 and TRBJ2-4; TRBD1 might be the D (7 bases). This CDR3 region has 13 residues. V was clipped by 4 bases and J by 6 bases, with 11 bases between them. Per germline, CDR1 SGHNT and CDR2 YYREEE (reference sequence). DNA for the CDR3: TGTGCCAGCAGCACGGGGGACAGAAACATTCAGTACTTC. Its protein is CASSTGDRNIQYF.

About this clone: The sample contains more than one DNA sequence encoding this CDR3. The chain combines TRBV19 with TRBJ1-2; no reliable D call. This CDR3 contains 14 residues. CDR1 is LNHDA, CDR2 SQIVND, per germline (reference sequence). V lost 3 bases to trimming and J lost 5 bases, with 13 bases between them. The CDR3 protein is CASSILAGGYGYTF. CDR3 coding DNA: TGTGCCAGTAGTATTCTTGCGGGCGGGTATGGCTACACCTTC.

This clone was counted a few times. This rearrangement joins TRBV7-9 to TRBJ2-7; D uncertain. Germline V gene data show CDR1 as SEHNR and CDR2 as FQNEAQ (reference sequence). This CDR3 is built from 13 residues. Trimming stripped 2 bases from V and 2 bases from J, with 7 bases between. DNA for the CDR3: TGTGCCAGCAGCTTATCCAGGACCTACGAGCAGTACTTC. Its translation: CASSLSRTYEQYF.

CDR3 residues: CASSGRAGTGELFF. For the CDR3, the DNA is TGTGCCAGCAGCGGGAGGGCCGGCACCGGGGAGCTGTTTTTT. The rearrangement links TRBV6-6 to TRBJ2-2; 8 bases match TRBD2. The V and J ends lost 6 bases and 4 bases, in that order; junction bases with no gene match: 4. CDR1 is MNHNY, CDR2 SVGAGI, per germline (reference sequence). This CDR3 has 14 residues.

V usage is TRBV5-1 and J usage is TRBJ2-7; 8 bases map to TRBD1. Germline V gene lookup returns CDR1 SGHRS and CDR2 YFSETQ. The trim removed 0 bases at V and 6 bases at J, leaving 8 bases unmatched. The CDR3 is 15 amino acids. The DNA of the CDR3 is TGCGCCAGCAGCTTGGCCTCAGGGGGCTTGGGCGAGCAGTACTTC. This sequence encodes CASSLASGGLGEQYF.

The DNA for the CDR3 is TGCGCCAGCAGCTTGGGGGACAGGGGAAGCGAGCAGTACTTC. It is translated as CASSLGDRGSEQYF. This rearrangement joins TRBV5-1 to TRBJ2-7; TRBD1 matches 10 bases. This CDR3 region has 14 residues. Trimming cost V 0 bases and J 6 bases; bases outside gene matches: 3. CDR1 is SGHRS, CDR2 YFSETQ, per germline.